This entry concerns a single TCR beta chain. What antigen it recognizes has not been identified. No base quality information exists; no much larger clone differs at one position. This sample is drawn from a study of blood T cell repertoires in COVID-19 (dated by TCRdb to the early 2020s). Regarding the complete study: Collaborator samples came from the United States, Italy and Spain and covered acute and convalescent phases of COVID-19. The prospective study material was composed of cDNA or gDNA derived from T cells, B-cell-depleted T cells, or PBMCs. The dataset comprised deeply sampled blood TCRbeta repertoires from subjects exposed to, actively infected with, or recovered from COVID-19. The repertoires were released in a freely available public database meant as a resource for research on the immune response to SARS-CoV-2. Samples were obtained from the ongoing ImmuneRACE study (first 160 participants) and from over 1,000 subjects provided by 6 global collaborators. The sample metadata nearly always contained a de-identified subject ID, COVID-19 status, age in years and sex. Where available, HLA class I and class II types were obtained from metadata supplied by the sample provider rather than from assay-based typing. Results and caveats for the whole study, not just this receptor: The amount of clinical and demographic metadata varied by source and participant and was provided uncurated.

TCRbeta CDR3 regions were amplified from genomic DNA using the immunoSEQ Assay, a bias-controlled multiplex PCR. The paper's data handling went like this. Within the assay, amplification of reference gene primers was used to estimate how many nucleated cells each sample contained. To quantify the absolute abundance of each unique TCRbeta CDR3 rearrangement, sequence reads were collapsed and filtered. For each sample, productive Simpson clonality was calculated as the square root of Simpson's diversity index over productive rearrangements. TCRdb mirrors the immuneACCESS table, restricted to in-frame sequences. Some clones are absent from its copies; in checked studies, under half trace to an unresolved V gene, and the reason for the others is unknown. V, J and clone size are taken as reported in that table, and D and trimming were inferred from the DNA itself. This sample holds tens of thousands of clones; roughly 73% were observed only once. Around 21% of the sample goes to the ten largest clones.

There are 13 amino acids in the CDR3, from cysteine to phenylalanine inclusive. The CDR3 DNA has 39 bases and is translated from base 1. V gives up 2 bases and J gives up 5 bases, and the segment between their germline ends measures 6 bases. The collaborating institutions used their own protocols to collect whole blood in K2EDTA tubes. For TCRbeta analysis, collaborators shipped samples as frozen whole blood, isolated PBMCs, or DNA extracted from either of those sample types. This clonotype was sampled from a human donor in a cohort sampled during active or convalescent COVID-19. The rearrangement joined TRBV12-3 or TRBV12-4 to TRBJ2-2, with no confidently assigned D gene. Specimen: peripheral blood. The nucleotide sequence is given as TGTGCCAGCAGTTTAACCCTAACCGGGGAGCTGTTTTTT. It codes for CASSLTLTGELFF.